The 11 T cell receptor beta chains below were found in one sample sequenced in a study of blood T cell repertoires in COVID-19. Libraries were prepared by immunoSEQ multiplex PCR; TCRdb keeps only in-frame clonotypes and omits some of them. Among 200,000 to 250,000 clones, 82% were seen once, and the ten largest hold around 3.5%. The sample comprised peripheral blood. These receptors all come from a woman of 80 years or more with acute or convalescent COVID-19.

The rearrangement links TRBV11-3 to TRBJ1-1; D ambiguous. The CDR3 consists of 13 residues. CDR1 and CDR2 from the germline V gene are SGHNT and YENEEA. Trimming took 5 bases from V and 5 from J, leaving 12 bases between them. CDR3 in amino acids: CASSLLEGTEAFF. CDR3 in DNA: TGTGCCAGCAGCCTATTAGAGGGAACTGAAGCTTTCTTT.

V gene TRBV10-3 combines with J gene TRBJ1-1; D call uncertain. Germline-derived CDR1 and CDR2 are ENHRY and SYGVKD. The CDR3 is 13 residues long. V shed 6 bases and J shed 4 bases, with 12 bases lying between them. The DNA for the CDR3 is TGTGCCATCAGCTTAGCGGAGGTCACTGAAGCTTTCTTT. It is translated as CAISLAEVTEAFF.

The V and J genes are TRBV6-2 or TRBV6-3 and TRBJ1-2; TRBD1 agrees at 9 bases. Germline V gene data show CDR1 as MNHEY and CDR2 as SVGEGT. The CDR3 contains 16 residues. J lost 2 bases, V lost 2 bases, and 6 bases had no gene match. CDR3 in amino acids: CASSYRGTGTNYGYTF. The CDR3 nucleotides are TGTGCCAGCAGTTACCGCGGGACAGGGACGAACTATGGCTACACCTTC.

This chain uses TRBV19 with TRBJ1-6; unclear D gene. Germline V gene data show CDR1 as LNHDA and CDR2 as SQIVND (reference sequence). The V gene lost 6 bases and the J gene lost 1 base, with 16 bases spanning the gap. This CDR3 has 17 residues. The CDR3 is CASSQDGRVSYNSPLHF. The CDR3 bases are TGTGCCAGTAGCCAGGACGGGAGGGTATCCTATAATTCACCCCTCCACTTT.

The rearrangement links TRBV7-6 to TRBJ2-3; tentative D call: TRBD1 (6 bases). The CDR3 is 17 residues long. V dropped 3 bases and J dropped 0 bases, with 16 bases sitting between them. Germline CDR1 reads SGHVS; CDR2 reads FNYEAQ. The CDR3 nucleotides are TGTGCCAGCAGCTTTTCGAAACAGGGTACAAGCACAGATACGCAGTATTTT. This codes for CASSFSKQGTSTDTQYF.

As for this clone: One base away lies a much larger clone, so this may be a sequencing read error. The rearrangement links TRBV28 to TRBJ2-5; no reliable D call. There are 11 residues in the CDR3. Deletions cut 5 bases from V and 4 bases from J, with 5 bases between. CDR1 MDHEN and CDR2 SYDVKM come from the germline V gene. DNA of the CDR3: TGTGCCAGCAGTCCATTAGAGACCCAGTACTTC. It specifies CASSPLETQYF.

This chain connects TRBV3-1 (or the pseudogene TRBV3-2) to TRBJ2-1; D is perhaps TRBD2 (6 bases). Germline values: CDR1 LGHDT, CDR2 YNNKEL (reference sequence). Trimming stripped 8 bases from V and 10 bases from J, with 21 bases between. The CDR3 totals 14 residues. CDR3 in amino acids: CASAPGLASREQFF. The CDR3 DNA reads as TGTGCCAGCGCCCCGGGACTCGCAAGTAGGGAGCAGTTCTTC.

This clone turned up a few times. This chain uses TRBV2 with TRBJ1-2; D might be TRBD1 (6 bases). CDR3 length: 15 residues. Per germline, CDR1 SNHLY and CDR2 FYNNEI. V was pared by 3 bases and J by 8 bases, with 19 bases between. This CDR3 is CASSEGAWGSQGYTF. For the CDR3, the DNA is TGTGCCAGCAGTGAGGGGGCCTGGGGCTCCCAGGGCTACACCTTC.

The chain is built from TRBV12-3 or TRBV12-4 and TRBJ2-2; no reliable D call. Trimming stripped 8 bases from V and 4 bases from J, with 8 bases between. The CDR3 contains 12 residues. The DNA of the CDR3 is TGTGCCAGCCACTTTGTCACCGGGGAGCTGTTTTTT. Protein sequence: CASHFVTGELFF.

The chain is built from TRBV19 and TRBJ1-2, with no clear D. Trimming shortened V by 7 bases and J by 6 bases, and 18 bases separated the two germline ends. Per the germline V gene, CDR1 is LNHDA and CDR2 is SQIVND (reference sequence). The CDR3 runs to 14 residues. In nucleotides, the CDR3 is TGTGCCAGTACCGAAGTGGAGGTCTCGGATGGCTACACCTTC. Translating gives CASTEVEVSDGYTF.

The J gene is TRBJ2-7, the V gene TRBV14, with 9 bases aligning to TRBD2. The CDR3 totals 19 residues. Germline V gene sequence: CDR1 SGHDN, CDR2 FVKESK. V shed 4 bases and J 0 bases; nucleotides not matched to a gene: 16. CDR3 DNA: TGTGCCAGCAGCCCCCGGGGGGCGGGGGGGCCACCGAGCTCCTACGAGCAGTACTTC. The encoded protein is CASSPRGAGGPPSSYEQYF. The variable domain in full, with the rest retrieved from reference TRBV14 and TRBJ2-7, is EAGVTQFPSHSVIEKGQTVTLRCDPISGHDNLYWYRRVMGKEIKFLLHFVKESKQDESGMPNNRFLAERTGGTYSTLKVQPAELEDSGVYFCASSPRGAGGPPSSYEQYFGPGTRLTVT.